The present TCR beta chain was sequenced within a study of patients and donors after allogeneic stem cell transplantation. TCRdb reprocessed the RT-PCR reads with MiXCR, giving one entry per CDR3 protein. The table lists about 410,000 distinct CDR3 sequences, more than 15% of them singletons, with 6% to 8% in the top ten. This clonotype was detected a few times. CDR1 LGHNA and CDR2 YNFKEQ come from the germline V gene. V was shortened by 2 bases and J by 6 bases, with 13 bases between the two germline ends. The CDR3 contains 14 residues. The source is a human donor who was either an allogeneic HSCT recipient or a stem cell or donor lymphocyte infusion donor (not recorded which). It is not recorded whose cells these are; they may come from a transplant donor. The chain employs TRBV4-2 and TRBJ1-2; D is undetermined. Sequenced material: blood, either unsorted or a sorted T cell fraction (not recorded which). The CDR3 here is CASSQIEPLHGYTF. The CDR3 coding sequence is TGTGCCAGCAGCCAAATCGAACCGCTCCATGGCTACACCTTC.